The rows below give T cell receptor beta chains drawn from one sample of a study of blood T cell repertoires in COVID-19. Here immunoSEQ multiplex PCR was the method, and the copy in TCRdb shows in-frame clones only, minus some. Counted here are under 150,000 clones, roughly four fifths occurring once; the ten biggest clones make up over 15%. The source material was PBMCs or T cells enriched from blood (not recorded which). The source of these receptors is a man in his thirties or forties who had recovered from COVID-19. Both conserved end residues are part of each CDR3. The order of the fields is D gene, J gene, V gene, clone size, CDR3 DNA, CDR3 protein. A D gene is named only where the DNA matches it firmly. Clone sizes are given selectively: once, few, many, or a class where the clone is expanded.

>TRBD2|TRBJ2-7|TRBV18|NA
TGTGCCAGCTCACCACGACTAGCGGGAGAGTACGAGCAGTACTTC
CASSPRLAGEYEQYF
>TRBD1|TRBJ1-4|TRBV19|NA
TGTGCCAGTAGTCTTGGGACAGATAATGAAAAACTGTTTTTT
CASSLGTDNEKLFF
>TRBD2|TRBJ2-1|TRBV6-5|NA
TGTGCCAGCACGGCGTGGCCTAGCGGCCACAATGAGCAGTTCTTC
CASTAWPSGHNEQFF
>TRBD1|TRBJ2-2|TRBV25-1|once
TGTGCCAGCTCCCGGGACAGGGGGCTGGACACCGGGGAGCTGTTTTTT
CASSRDRGLDTGELFF
>NA|TRBJ1-1|TRBV6-5|NA
TGTGCCAGCTCGATCGGCGCGGGGGGGAACACTGAAGCTTTCTTT
CASSIGAGGNTEAFF
>NA|TRBJ1-2|TRBV7-9|NA
TGTGCCAGCAGCGGGGTCGGGGGTAGTAACTATGGCTACACCTTC
CASSGVGGSNYGYTF
>NA|TRBJ1-1|TRBV1|NA
TGCACCAGCAGCCCCCACAGGGCTACTCCCACTGAAGCTTTCTTT
CTSSPHRATPTEAFF
>TRBD2|TRBJ2-1|TRBV6-5|NA
TGTGCCAGCCGCACTAGCGGGGGGGCGATTGAGCAGTTCTTC
CASRTSGGAIEQFF
>NA|TRBJ2-1|TRBV7-9|NA
TGTGCCAGCAGCTTAATACCGGATGAGCAGTTCTTC
CASSLIPDEQFF
>NA|TRBJ2-5|TRBV5-4|NA
TGTGCCAGCGCCCTTGGGGGCCCTAGCGGTTCTGGGACCCAGTACTTC
CASALGGPSGSGTQYF
>NA|TRBJ1-1|TRBV21-1|NA
TGTGCCAGCAGCCAACCCCCGGACAGACAATCGGGTGAAGCTTTCTTT
CASSQPPDRQSGEAFF
>NA|TRBJ2-7|TRBV5-1|NA
TGCGCCAGCAGCCCGCTGGGGCGCGAGCAGTACTTC
CASSPLGREQYF
>TRBD2|TRBJ2-1|TRBV7-8|NA
TGTGCCAGCAGCTTAGGGCGGGGGGGTTCCTACAATGAGCAGTTCTTC
CASSLGRGGSYNEQFF
>TRBD1|TRBJ2-7|TRBV9|few
TGTGCCAGCAGCCCCGACAGGGGCAGGAACGAGCAGTACTTC
CASSPDRGRNEQYF
>NA|TRBJ1-5|TRBV21-1|NA
TGTGCCAGCAGCAAAGTGGGAGTCAACAATCAGCCCCAGCATTTT
CASSKVGVNNQPQHF
>TRBD2|TRBJ2-1|TRBV13|NA
TGTGCCAGCAGCTTCAGCGGGACCTCCTACAATGAGCAGTTCTTC
CASSFSGTSYNEQFF
>NA|TRBJ2-3|TRBV18|NA
TGTGCCAGCTCACCCATGCAGGGATACACAGATACGCAGTATTTT
CASSPMQGYTDTQYF
>TRBD1|TRBJ1-6|TRBV2|NA
TGTGCCAGCAGTGGTGTCCTGGGACAGGGAGTATCACCCCTCCACTTT
CASSGVLGQGVSPLHF
>NA|TRBJ1-2|TRBV27|NA
TGTGCCAGCAGTGATGGCGGGGAGTATGGCTACACCTTC
CASSDGGEYGYTF
>TRBD2|TRBJ2-2|TRBV5-1|NA
TGCGCCAGCAGCTTCCTAGCGGGGGCAAACACCGGGGAGCTGTTTTTT
CASSFLAGANTGELFF
>NA|TRBJ2-5|TRBV7-8|NA
TGTGCCAGCAGCTTAAACTTTGAAGAGACCCAGTACTTC
CASSLNFEETQYF
>TRBD2|TRBJ2-1|TRBV7-2|NA
TGTGCCAGCAGCTTAATCTGGCGGGGGGGAGAGGATGAGCAGTTCTTC
CASSLIWRGGEDEQFF
>NA|TRBJ1-3|TRBV2|NA
TGTGCCAGCAGCCCCCAGGGAACTGGAAACACCATATATTTT
CASSPQGTGNTIYF
>TRBD2|TRBJ2-3|TRBV5-4|NA
TGTGCCAGCAGCTTGGGGCGGGAGTTAACAGATACGCAGTATTTT
CASSLGRELTDTQYF
>NA|TRBJ1-1|TRBV5-1|NA
TGCGCCAGCAGCCCCCGGGAGGGATTATACACTGAAGCTTTCTTT
CASSPREGLYTEAFF
>NA|TRBJ1-1|TRBV27|NA
TGTGCCAGCAGTTTAACACCGAACACTGAAGCTTTCTTT
CASSLTPNTEAFF
>NA|TRBJ1-4|TRBV23-1|NA
TGCGCCAGCAGTCAATCCGGGGCGGGGGGAACAAGGGAAAAACTGTTTTTT
CASSQSGAGGTREKLFF
>TRBD2|TRBJ2-3|TRBV10-3|NA
TGTGCCATCAAGCCAGCGGGACTAGCGGGAGGTACAGATACGCAGTATTTT
CAIKPAGLAGGTDTQYF
>NA|TRBJ1-2|TRBV6-1|NA
TGTGCCAGCAGTGAAGAGGGACTGTATGGCTACACCTTC
CASSEEGLYGYTF
>NA|TRBJ2-5|TRBV11-2|NA
TGTGCCAGCAGTGGGCAATGGATCCCCGAGACCCAGTACTTC
CASSGQWIPETQYF
>TRBD1|TRBJ1-1|TRBV5-1|once
TGCGCCAGCAGCGAAGGGACAGGAACAAAAGCTTTCTTT
CASSEGTGTKAFF
>NA|TRBJ1-2|TRBV7-9|NA
TGTGCCAGCAGCTTATGGGCCCAGGGGCCCAACTATGGCTACACCTTC
CASSLWAQGPNYGYTF
>TRBD1|TRBJ1-1|TRBV12-3/TRBV12-4|few
TGTGCCAGCAGTCAGGGGGCTAGGACTGAAGCTTTCTTT
CASSQGARTEAFF
>NA|TRBJ2-6|TRBV4-1|once
TGCGCCAGCAGCCCCTTTGGCGGGGGCCTCCACTCTGGGGCCAACGTCCTGACTTTC
CASSPFGGGLHSGANVLTF
>TRBD1|TRBJ2-4|TRBV11-2|NA
TGTGCCAGCAGGTCCCAGGGGGCAAACGAAGCCAAAAACATTCAGTACTTC
CASRSQGANEAKNIQYF
>NA|TRBJ1-4|TRBV27|NA
TGTGCCAGCAGGGGGAGGGGAACGAATGAAAAACTGTTTTTT
CASRGRGTNEKLFF
>TRBD1|TRBJ1-2|TRBV2|NA
TGTGCCAGCATTTCAGGGGGAAACTATGGCTACACCTTC
CASISGGNYGYTF
>NA|TRBJ1-1|TRBV4-1|NA
TGCGCCAGCAGCCAATCGGGGACATACGGCACTGAAGCTTTCTTT
CASSQSGTYGTEAFF
>TRBD1|TRBJ1-2|TRBV7-9|few
TGTGCCAGCAGCTTAGTTATCGAGGGGGCGCGCGGCTACACCTTC
CASSLVIEGARGYTF
>NA|TRBJ2-3|TRBV3-1/TRBV3-2|NA
TGTGCCAGCAGCGACAGGGAGGAGGGCACAGATACGCAGTATTTT
CASSDREEGTDTQYF
>TRBD2|TRBJ2-1|TRBV27|NA
TGTGCCAGCAAGCCAAGACTAGCGGGAGTTGTCTACAATGAGCAGTTCTTC
CASKPRLAGVVYNEQFF
>TRBD1|TRBJ1-3|TRBV19|once
TGTGCCGTCTCCCGGACAGGTGTTACTGGAAACACCATATATTTT
CAVSRTGVTGNTIYF
>TRBD1|TRBJ2-1|TRBV3-1/TRBV3-2|NA
TGTGCCAGCAGCCAAGGGACAGGGAACAATGAGCAGTTCTTC
CASSQGTGNNEQFF
>NA|TRBJ2-5|TRBV3-1/TRBV3-2|NA
TGTGCCAGCAGCCACCCGGGACTGACCCAAGAGACCCAGTACTTC
CASSHPGLTQETQYF
>NA|TRBJ1-5|TRBV6-5|NA
TGTGCCAGCAGCCTCAGGGATGGCAATCAGCCCCAGCATTTT
CASSLRDGNQPQHF
>NA|TRBJ1-2|TRBV10-3|once
TGTGCCATCAGTGAAGGTTCCAGGGTGAGTGGCTACACCTTC
CAISEGSRVSGYTF
>TRBD2|TRBJ2-1|TRBV6-4|NA
TGTGCCAGCAGTGACGTCCGGCTAGCGGGAGGTATCCGGTTCTTC
CASSDVRLAGGIRFF
>NA|TRBJ1-4|TRBV19|NA
TGTGCCAGTAGTAAATGGACAGTCCTTTCTTATGAAAAACTGTTTTTT
CASSKWTVLSYEKLFF
>NA|TRBJ2-7|TRBV7-9|NA
TGTGCCAGCGGCGGGGGCTCCGAGCAGTACTTC
CASGGGSEQYF
>NA|TRBJ2-7|TRBV12-3/TRBV12-4|once
TGTGCCAGCAGCACAGGGCACGAGCAGTACTTC
CASSTGHEQYF
>TRBD1|TRBJ2-1|TRBV6-5|NA
TGTGCCAGCAGTTCCGGACAGGTATACTACAATGAGCAGTTCTTC
CASSSGQVYYNEQFF